This T cell receptor beta chain was recorded in a study of cytomegalovirus exposure and HLA in healthy donors. Looking at the study overall: In a previous analysis, approximately 110 million unique TCR beta sequences were found from 150 million to 200 million T cells.

Germline lookup yields CDR1 SGHTA and CDR2 FQGNSA. The germline V and J ends were trimmed by 5 bases and 6 bases, with 18 bases remaining between them. The CDR3 runs to 15 residues. Only one count was recorded for this clone. Its antigen is undetermined. Notes on the study in general: The productive fraction for most TCR beta V segments was about 87% or about 30% in an earlier analysis.

60 Vbeta and 13 Jbeta primers were used in PCR. In the source study's methods: Approximately 11 million of the 60 million to 90 million unique TCR beta chains counted in a later analysis were shared. Using immunoSEQ multiplex PCR, the repertoire was profiled, and TCRdb retains in-frame clones only, with some absent. D and trimming come from the DNA, and the V and J calls and clone size come from that table. This table has approximately 280,000 clones, around 90% appearing once. Those who donated were healthy bone marrow donors. The TCR sequence derives from a woman aged 18-30 years in good health and CMV-seronegative. Specimen: PBMCs. The genes are TRBV7-2 and TRBJ2-3, with a possible D match to TRBD2 (7 bases). The CDR3 DNA follows: TGTGCCAGCAGCGGACGGAGGGGGGGCGCCGATACGCAGTATTTT. Amino acid sequence: CASSGRRGGADTQYF.